This T cell receptor beta chain was identified during a study of blood T cell repertoires in COVID-19. In the study overall: Both acute and convalescent COVID-19 samples were obtained from the United States, Italy and Spain. T cells, B-cell-depleted T cells, or PBMCs provided the cDNA or gDNA that served as material.

V gave up 5 bases and J gave up 7 bases, with 18 bases separating them. This CDR3 contains 15 residues. CDR1 MNHEY and CDR2 SVGAGI come from the germline V gene. Per the study methods: Using reference gene primer amplification, nucleated cell counts were estimated. Clones were read by immunoSEQ multiplex PCR, and TCRdb kept only the in-frame ones, dropping some. The DNA gave D and trimming, while V, J and clone size come from that table. The sample shows 230,000 or so clones, roughly 89% of them seen only once. The sequenced sample consisted of peripheral blood. The rearrangement joins TRBV6-5 to TRBJ2-1; the D gene is possibly TRBD2 (6 bases). The sequence came from a woman between 40 and 50 years old who had recovered from COVID-19. This chain's CDR3 is CASSPTSWLRNEQFF. The CDR3 bases are TGTGCCAGCAGTCCGACTAGTTGGCTGCGTAATGAGCAGTTCTTC.